Given below is one T cell receptor beta chain in context. Its antigen is unknown. TCRdb's copy holds only in-frame clones and misses some; the assay was immunoSEQ multiplex PCR. The repertoire includes 70,000 to 75,000 clones, around 94% of them detected once, and around 1.9% sits in the top ten. This record comes from a study of cytomegalovirus exposure and HLA in healthy donors. The study, taken as a whole, reports: Most TCR sequences proved rare, with some public TCRs found in many donors.

The receptor's source is a woman younger than 30 in good health and CMV-seropositive. The specimen was PBMCs.

Here the CDR3 DNA reads TGTGCCAGTAGTATACGGGGAGACTATGGCTACACCTTC. Its protein product is CASSIRGDYGYTF. The chain links TRBV19 to TRBJ1-2; D unresolved. Germline V gene sequence: CDR1 LNHDA, CDR2 SQIVND (reference sequence). CDR3 length: 13 amino acids. V lost 2 bases and J lost 3, with 7 bases in between. Drawing the rest from reference TRBV19 and TRBJ1-2, the complete variable domain is DGGITQSPKYLFRKEGQNVTLSCEQNLNHDAMYWYRQDPGQGLRLIYYSQIVNDFQKGDIAEGYSVSREKKESFPLTVTSAQKNPTAFYLCASSIRGDYGYTFGSGTRLTVV.